Listed below are T cell receptor beta chains from one sample, sequenced in a study of T cell changes during pregnancy in multiple sclerosis. The repertoire was sequenced with immunoSEQ multiplex PCR; TCRdb's copy has only in-frame clones and lacks some. The table lists tens of thousands of clones, around 92% of them singletons. Sequenced material: peripheral blood. The receptors derive from a female donor with multiple sclerosis, enrolled in a pregnancy study. Both conserved end residues are part of each CDR3. A D gene is named only where the DNA matches it firmly. Clone size is given for some rows only: seen once, a few or many times, or a class if the clone is expanded.

cdr3_nt: TGTGCCAGTAGTGGGGGTTGGGGGGTTGTAAATGAGCAGTTCTTC
cdr3_aa: CASSGGWGVVNEQFF
v_call: TRBV19
j_call: TRBJ2-1
clone_size: .
d_call: .

cdr3_nt: TGTGCCAGCAGTGACTCAGCGGGAGCAGATACGCAGTATTTT
cdr3_aa: CASSDSAGADTQYF
v_call: TRBV6-4
j_call: TRBJ2-3
clone_size: once
d_call: TRBD2

cdr3_nt: TGTGCCAGCTCACCACCGGCTGTACAAGAGACCCAGTACTTC
cdr3_aa: CASSPPAVQETQYF
v_call: TRBV18
j_call: TRBJ2-5
clone_size: .
d_call: .

cdr3_nt: TGTGCCAGCAGTCCACGGACAGGGGGAGGACAGCCCCAGCATTTT
cdr3_aa: CASSPRTGGGQPQHF
v_call: TRBV2
j_call: TRBJ1-5
clone_size: .
d_call: TRBD1

cdr3_nt: TGTGCCAGCTCACCGGGCTGGGCCCATGAGCAGTTCTTC
cdr3_aa: CASSPGWAHEQFF
v_call: TRBV18
j_call: TRBJ2-1
clone_size: .
d_call: .

cdr3_nt: TGTGCCAGCAGAACAGGGTATCCTGGAAACACCATATATTTT
cdr3_aa: CASRTGYPGNTIYF
v_call: TRBV6-5
j_call: TRBJ1-3
clone_size: .
d_call: .

cdr3_nt: TGCGCCAGCAGCTTGGGGGGGACTGGGGCCAACGTCCTGACTTTC
cdr3_aa: CASSLGGTGANVLTF
v_call: TRBV5-1
j_call: TRBJ2-6
clone_size: .
d_call: .

cdr3_nt: TGTGCCAGCAGCTTAGAGTGGCGCGGCGGGGGAGCTTTCTTT
cdr3_aa: CASSLEWRGGGAFF
v_call: TRBV11-2
j_call: TRBJ1-1
clone_size: .
d_call: .

cdr3_nt: TGTGCCAGCTCACCACAGGGTCGGTTGGGGATGGGCACTGAAGCTTTCTTT
cdr3_aa: CASSPQGRLGMGTEAFF
v_call: TRBV18
j_call: TRBJ1-1
clone_size: once
d_call: .

cdr3_nt: TGTGCCAGCAGTGATCAGGGAGGCAACTATGGCTACACCTTC
cdr3_aa: CASSDQGGNYGYTF
v_call: TRBV2
j_call: TRBJ1-2
clone_size: .
d_call: .

cdr3_nt: TGCGCCAGCAGCGAAGGACAGGCTGGTAACTATGGCTACACCTTC
cdr3_aa: CASSEGQAGNYGYTF
v_call: TRBV5-1
j_call: TRBJ1-2
clone_size: .
d_call: TRBD1

cdr3_nt: TGTGCCAGCAGCCCCCAAGCGGGAGGAACAGATACGCAGTATTTT
cdr3_aa: CASSPQAGGTDTQYF
v_call: TRBV7-2
j_call: TRBJ2-3
clone_size: once
d_call: TRBD2

cdr3_nt: TGTGCCAGCAGTGTACGCCCTACCTACGAGCAGTACTTC
cdr3_aa: CASSVRPTYEQYF
v_call: TRBV9
j_call: TRBJ2-7
clone_size: .
d_call: .

cdr3_nt: TGCAGCGCCCCCTTAGGGACAGGGAGCCATACGCAGTATTTT
cdr3_aa: CSAPLGTGSHTQYF
v_call: TRBV29-1
j_call: TRBJ2-3
clone_size: .
d_call: TRBD1

cdr3_nt: TGCAGCGTCTGCGACCCCGGGACTAGCGGTTATGAGCAGTTCTTC
cdr3_aa: CSVCDPGTSGYEQFF
v_call: TRBV29-1
j_call: TRBJ2-1
clone_size: .
d_call: TRBD2

cdr3_nt: TGTGCTAGCAGCGACACTAGCGGGAGTCACAATGAGCAGTTCTTC
cdr3_aa: CASSDTSGSHNEQFF
v_call: TRBV7-7
j_call: TRBJ2-1
clone_size: .
d_call: TRBD2

cdr3_nt: TGTGCCAGCAGCCAAGAACTACTTGCCTACGAGCAGTACTTC
cdr3_aa: CASSQELLAYEQYF
v_call: TRBV4-2
j_call: TRBJ2-7
clone_size: .
d_call: .

cdr3_nt: TGCAGCGTTGAAGATCTTGTGAACACTGAAGCTTTCTTT
cdr3_aa: CSVEDLVNTEAFF
v_call: TRBV29-1
j_call: TRBJ1-1
clone_size: .
d_call: .

cdr3_nt: TGCGCCAGCAGCTTCGGCGACTTGAACCACAATGAGCAGTTCTTC
cdr3_aa: CASSFGDLNHNEQFF
v_call: TRBV5-1
j_call: TRBJ2-1
clone_size: once
d_call: .

cdr3_nt: TGTGCCAGCAGCAGGGGGCGTAACACTGAAGCTTTCTTT
cdr3_aa: CASSRGRNTEAFF
v_call: TRBV25-1
j_call: TRBJ1-1
clone_size: .
d_call: TRBD1

cdr3_nt: TGTGCCAGCAGCTTTCGGGGCTGGGACACCGGGGAGCTGTTTTTT
cdr3_aa: CASSFRGWDTGELFF
v_call: TRBV7-2
j_call: TRBJ2-2
clone_size: once
d_call: .

cdr3_nt: TGTGCCAGCAGTGATGGGGGACTAGCGGGATACAATGAGCAGTTCTTC
cdr3_aa: CASSDGGLAGYNEQFF
v_call: TRBV25-1
j_call: TRBJ2-1
clone_size: .
d_call: TRBD2

cdr3_nt: TGTGCCAGCAGTTGGACAGGGAATGCAAACTATGGCTACACCTTC
cdr3_aa: CASSWTGNANYGYTF
v_call: TRBV27
j_call: TRBJ1-2
clone_size: .
d_call: TRBD1

cdr3_nt: TGTGCCAGCCACAGGGGCGCAAACAATGAGCAGTTCTTC
cdr3_aa: CASHRGANNEQFF
v_call: TRBV18
j_call: TRBJ2-1
clone_size: .
d_call: TRBD1

cdr3_nt: TGTGCCAGCTCGCCCACAGGGGGGAACACTGAAGCTTTCTTT
cdr3_aa: CASSPTGGNTEAFF
v_call: TRBV18
j_call: TRBJ1-1
clone_size: .
d_call: TRBD1

cdr3_nt: TGTGCCAGCAGCTTAGTGTTCCCTGGACAGGGTATATGGGATGAGCAGTTCTTC
cdr3_aa: CASSLVFPGQGIWDEQFF
v_call: TRBV7-2
j_call: TRBJ2-1
clone_size: .
d_call: TRBD1

cdr3_nt: TGTGCCAGTAGTCGAGGATCTAGCGGGACGGGATACAATGAGCAGTTCTTC
cdr3_aa: CASSRGSSGTGYNEQFF
v_call: TRBV19
j_call: TRBJ2-1
clone_size: .
d_call: TRBD2

cdr3_nt: TGTGCCTGGAGCCTGGGACTAGCGGGAGACTACGAGCAGTACTTC
cdr3_aa: CAWSLGLAGDYEQYF
v_call: TRBV30
j_call: TRBJ2-7
clone_size: .
d_call: TRBD2

cdr3_nt: TGTGCCAGCAGTGAATCTGAACGGCCCTCGAACACCGGGGAGCTGTTTTTT
cdr3_aa: CASSESERPSNTGELFF
v_call: TRBV25-1
j_call: TRBJ2-2
clone_size: once
d_call: .

cdr3_nt: TGTGCCAGCAGTTACACGGGGGTCGGCTATGGCTACACCTTC
cdr3_aa: CASSYTGVGYGYTF
v_call: TRBV6-5
j_call: TRBJ1-2
clone_size: .
d_call: .

cdr3_nt: TGCAGCGTTGAAGGCGGTGAAGGGATACCCTATGGCTACACCTTC
cdr3_aa: CSVEGGEGIPYGYTF
v_call: TRBV29-1
j_call: TRBJ1-2
clone_size: .
d_call: .

cdr3_nt: TGTGCCAGCAGCAAACGAGGTGGGACTAGCGGTTACGAGCAGTACTTC
cdr3_aa: CASSKRGGTSGYEQYF
v_call: TRBV21-1
j_call: TRBJ2-7
clone_size: .
d_call: .

cdr3_nt: TGTGCCAGCAGTTACACCACGGGGGTTAATGAAAAACTGTTTTTT
cdr3_aa: CASSYTTGVNEKLFF
v_call: TRBV6-5
j_call: TRBJ1-4
clone_size: .
d_call: .

cdr3_nt: TGCGCCAGCAGCCGGTATATAGCCAAAAACATTCAGTACTTC
cdr3_aa: CASSRYIAKNIQYF
v_call: TRBV4-1
j_call: TRBJ2-4
clone_size: .
d_call: .

cdr3_nt: TGCGCCAGCAGCTATACAGGGGGTGGCTACACCTTC
cdr3_aa: CASSYTGGGYTF
v_call: TRBV5-1
j_call: TRBJ1-2
clone_size: .
d_call: TRBD1

cdr3_nt: TGTGCCAGCAGCCCCGGGGGGGGAGGATTCATGAACACTGAAGCTTTCTTT
cdr3_aa: CASSPGGGGFMNTEAFF
v_call: TRBV7-9
j_call: TRBJ1-1
clone_size: few
d_call: .

cdr3_nt: TGTGCCAGCCAAAACAGGGGGCAGGACACTGAAGCTTTCTTT
cdr3_aa: CASQNRGQDTEAFF
v_call: TRBV18
j_call: TRBJ1-1
clone_size: .
d_call: TRBD1

cdr3_nt: TGTGCCAGCAGCTATCAATTCGCCGGGGAGCTGTTTTTT
cdr3_aa: CASSYQFAGELFF
v_call: TRBV7-2
j_call: TRBJ2-2
clone_size: once
d_call: .

cdr3_nt: TGTGCCAGCAGTTTAGGCGGCAGTGGCACAGATACGCAGTATTTT
cdr3_aa: CASSLGGSGTDTQYF
v_call: TRBV28
j_call: TRBJ2-3
clone_size: .
d_call: .

cdr3_nt: TGTGCCAGCTCCCGGGACCGACGACAAGAGACCCAGTACTTC
cdr3_aa: CASSRDRRQETQYF
v_call: TRBV28
j_call: TRBJ2-5
clone_size: .
d_call: .

cdr3_nt: TGTGCCAGCAGCCCCCGAACCGGTGGGGGCCGGGGCGCCGGGGCCAACGTCCTGACTTTC
cdr3_aa: CASSPRTGGGRGAGANVLTF
v_call: TRBV9
j_call: TRBJ2-6
clone_size: .
d_call: .